Listed below are T cell receptor beta chains from one sample, sequenced in a study of early T cells in non-severe SARS-CoV-2 infection. TCRdb independently ran MiXCR on the 5' RACE reads; one entry per CDR3 protein. In the table there are about 80,000 distinct CDR3 sequences, around 13% of which are singletons. The sequencing input was whole blood. The receptors here all came from an adult who was a healthcare worker with PCR-confirmed SARS-CoV-2 infection or an uninfected control (not recorded which). Each CDR3 is given with its conserved first and last residue. D genes are given only for firm matches. Clone size is shown for a subset of rows, as once, few, many or a class of expanded clone.

V gene	clone size	D gene	J gene	CDR3 DNA	CDR3 protein
TRBV19	many	.	TRBJ2-7	TGTGCCAGTAGTATAGCCCCCACCTACGAGCAGTACTTC	CASSIAPTYEQYF
TRBV11-2	many	.	TRBJ2-1	TGTGCCGGGTCCCTGGGCTCTTCCTACAATGAGCAGTTCTTC	CAGSLGSSYNEQFF
TRBV11-2	few	.	TRBJ2-3	TGTGCCAGCAGCATCCCAGGCGGAGATACGCAGTATTTT	CASSIPGGDTQYF
TRBV12-3/TRBV12-4	few	.	TRBJ1-5	TGTGCCAGCAGTTTAGATCCACAGGGAGGCAATCAGCCCCAGCATTTT	CASSLDPQGGNQPQHF
TRBV5-1	many	.	TRBJ1-1	TGCGCCACCTCCCTTGGACAGAACACTGAAGCTTTCTTT	CATSLGQNTEAFF
TRBV9	few	.	TRBJ2-1	TGTGCCAGCAGCGTGGAGGGCCGGGACTACAATGAGCAGTTCTTC	CASSVEGRDYNEQFF
TRBV4-3	many	TRBD1	TRBJ1-2	TGCGCCAGCAGCTATCAAAGACAGGGGAACTATGGCTACACCTTC	CASSYQRQGNYGYTF
TRBV27	.	TRBD2	TRBJ2-2	TGTGCCAGCAGTCTTAGCGGGAGGATGAACACCGGGGAGCTGTTTTTT	CASSLSGRMNTGELFF
TRBV6-6	few	.	TRBJ2-7	TGTGCCAGCACCCGGCCGGGGAGCTCCTACGAGCAGTACTTC	CASTRPGSSYEQYF
TRBV7-8	few	.	TRBJ2-2	TGTGCCAGCAGCCCCTCCAGCGGCAACACCGGGGAGCTGTTTTTT	CASSPSSGNTGELFF
TRBV28	few	.	TRBJ2-1	TGTGCCAGCAGTACCGGGAATGAGCAGTTCTTC	CASSTGNEQFF
TRBV3-1	few	.	TRBJ1-6	TGTGCCAGCAGCACGCAGGCAGGGAATTCACCCCTCCACTTT	CASSTQAGNSPLHF